The rows below give T cell receptor beta chains drawn from one sample of a study of radiotherapy plus CTLA-4 blockade in lung cancer. Measured with immunoSEQ multiplex PCR; TCRdb has only the in-frame clones, and not every one. The profile shows about 59,000 clones, 72% of them singletons. Sample: peripheral blood, taken from a patient treated with radiotherapy plus ipilimumab. The receptor source for this set is a human donor with non-small cell lung cancer whose response to radiotherapy plus ipilimumab could not be evaluated. Each CDR3 is given with its conserved first and last residue.

V,CDR3
TRBV7-7,CAGSSRALSSYEQYF
TRBV5-6,CASSLRPF
TRBV5-1,CASSAAQFGNTEAFF
TRBV10-3,CAISGDRGYTF
TRBV7-9,CASSLVAGTGVSGNTIYF
TRBV27,CASSSGQGSSYEQYF
TRBV27,CASSLVENAGYEQYF
TRBV2,CASVPAGANDQPQHF
TRBV4-3,CASSPQSEKLFF
TRBV11-3,CASSAGTSGRTDTQYF
TRBV5-6,CASSLISEKLFF
TRBV27,CASSFGVGGSPLHF